The clone carrying this T cell receptor beta chain was seen once. The data derive from a study of cytomegalovirus exposure and HLA in healthy donors. With V trimmed by 4 bases and J by 3 bases, 10 bases remained unmatched. Germline V gene data show CDR1 as SGHNT and CDR2 as YYREEE (reference sequence). The CDR3 is 15 residues long. The PCR had 60 Vbeta and 13 Jbeta primers. TCRdb keeps only in-frame clones here, not all; method: immunoSEQ multiplex PCR. The top ten hold about 5.4% of the sample, which has approximately 100,000 clones, 70% to 85% seen once. Specimen: PBMCs. The sequence was obtained from a woman between 18 and 30 years old in good health and CMV-seropositive. The rearrangement joins TRBV5-4 to TRBJ2-7; TRBD2 matches 7 bases. The chain's CDR3 is CASSLDPAGSYEQYF. The CDR3 nucleotides read TGTGCCAGCAGCCTGGATCCAGCGGGAAGCTACGAGCAGTACTTC.